This T cell receptor (beta chain) comes out of a study of Graves' ophthalmopathy and Graves' hyperthyroidism. Study results and limitations: Predictions made by the model for ophthalmopathy progression reached over 55% sensitivity and about 72% specificity.

This clonotype appeared many times. What it binds is not known. Beta-chain TCR CDR3 regions were amplified from RNA transcripts. First-round RT-PCR with HTBI primers preceded a second-round multiplex PCR. TCRdb analysed the multiplex PCR reads with MiXCR anew, one entry per CDR3 protein. Here the sample spans hundreds of thousands of distinct CDR3 sequences, 15% being singletons. Researchers turned away patients with other autoimmune diseases, uncontrolled infections, pregnancy or lactation. Symptoms, serum thyroxine and TRAb, thyroid ultrasound, and orbital computed tomography formed the diagnostic basis. This CDR3 has 15 amino acids. Germline V gene lookup returns CDR1 MGHDK and CDR2 SYGVNS. The germline V and J ends were trimmed by 4 bases and 0 bases, with 12 bases remaining between them.

The source of this sequence is a woman aged 18-35 years with stable Graves' hyperthyroidism. J is TRBJ1-1 and V is TRBV25-1; TRBD1 is a possible D gene (6 bases). Sequencing used peripheral blood. The DNA of the CDR3 is TGTGCCAGCAGTGGATTAGGACAGTTGAACACTGAAGCTTTCTTT. This sequence encodes CASSGLGQLNTEAFF.